These T cell receptor beta chains were read from a single sample in a study of shared clonotypes between healthy human individuals. The assay was immunoSEQ multiplex PCR, and TCRdb's table has in-frame clones only and misses some. The sample records about 2.2 million clones, over 85% being singletons. Sequenced sample: naive CD8+ T cells from PBMCs. The receptors originated from a young man in good health. Some clones in this sample may be carry-over from other donors' samples. The CDR3 runs from the conserved cysteine through the conserved F or W. A D gene is named only where the DNA matches it firmly. A row's size may be missing; if present it is once, few, many or a size class.

j_call v_call d_call clone_size cdr3_aa cdr3_nt
TRBJ2-7 TRBV5-1 NA NA CASSLDPTEQYF TGCGCCAGCAGCTTGGACCCTACCGAGCAGTACTTC
TRBJ2-7 TRBV19 NA once CASSGGGTLEQYF TGTGCCAGTAGTGGGGGCGGGACCCTCGAGCAGTACTTC
TRBJ1-1 TRBV19 TRBD1 NA CASSRPGTVNTEAFF TGTGCCAGTAGTAGGCCAGGGACAGTGAACACTGAAGCTTTCTTT
TRBJ2-7 TRBV27 NA NA CASSPQGPLPSSYEQYF TGTGCCAGCAGTCCCCAAGGACCCCTACCCAGCTCCTACGAGCAGTACTTC
TRBJ1-2 TRBV27 TRBD1 NA CASSSRTGGVKVDGYTF TGTGCCAGCAGTTCACGGACAGGGGGGGTAAAAGTGGATGGCTACACCTTC
TRBJ2-1 TRBV27 NA NA CASSLRPGYNEQFF TGTGCCAGCAGTTTGCGTCCGGGGTACAATGAGCAGTTCTTC
TRBJ2-4 TRBV18 NA NA CASSLVAKNIQYF TGTGCCAGCTCACTGGTAGCCAAAAACATTCAGTACTTC
TRBJ1-2 TRBV28 TRBD1 NA CASHTQQGGYGYTF TGTGCCAGCCATACCCAACAGGGGGGGTATGGCTACACCTTC
TRBJ1-2 TRBV9 NA NA CASSVGDSSYGYTF TGTGCCAGCAGCGTAGGAGACAGTTCCTATGGCTACACCTTC
TRBJ2-3 TRBV10-3 NA NA CAISESRVDTQYF TGTGCCATCAGTGAGTCGAGGGTAGATACGCAGTATTTT